A selection of T cell receptor beta chains follows, all from one sample in a study of blood T cell repertoires in COVID-19. Profiling relied on immunoSEQ multiplex PCR, and the TCRdb table lists in-frame clones only, not all of them. The data show about 260,000 clones, with approximately 90% seen just once and just over 0.85% held by the top ten. Sequencing input: PBMCs or T cells enriched from blood (not recorded which). The receptors were gathered from a man aged 50 to 59 who had been exposed to COVID-19. Both conserved end residues are part of each CDR3. Each record gives: J gene, V gene, clone size, D gene, CDR3 length, CDR3 DNA, CDR3 protein. D genes are given only for firm matches. Expanded clones get a size class; other rows say once, few or many, or leave the size out.

TRBJ2-3 TRBV5-6 . . 14 TGTGCCAGCAGCCGTAGTGGTACGGCAGATACGCAGTATTTT CASSRSGTADTQYF
TRBJ1-2 TRBV2 . . 13 TGTGCCAGCAGTGAGGGCCAGGGCTATGGCTACACCTTC CASSEGQGYGYTF
TRBJ1-6 TRBV25-1 . . 14 TGTGCCAGCAGTCACAAGGGAGGGTTCTCACCCCTCCACTTT CASSHKGGFSPLHF
TRBJ2-1 TRBV28 . TRBD1 16 TGTGCCAGCAGTTTCCAAAGGGGGACAGGGGGCAATGAGCAGTTCTTC CASSFQRGTGGNEQFF
TRBJ1-2 TRBV6-5 . . 13 TGTGCCAGCGGGTCGGGGAGGGAGTATGGCTACACCTTC CASGSGREYGYTF
TRBJ1-3 TRBV11-2 . . 15 TGTGCCAGCAGGAAGAGGGAAAGCTCTGGAAACACCATATATTTT CASRKRESSGNTIYF
TRBJ1-3 TRBV9 . . 14 TGTGCCAGCAGCGTAGGCGTATCTGGAAACACCATATATTTT CASSVGVSGNTIYF
TRBJ1-6 TRBV2 . TRBD1 15 TGTGCCAGCAGTGAAACAGGGGAAAGCCATTCACCCCTCCACTTT CASSETGESHSPLHF
TRBJ2-1 TRBV28 . TRBD1 17 TGTGCCAGCAGCAGGACAGGGACCGCCGGCCCCTACAATGAGCAGTTCTTC CASSRTGTAGPYNEQFF
TRBJ2-3 TRBV10-1 . . 12 TGCGCCAGCAGTTACAACACAGATACGCAGTATTTT CASSYNTDTQYF
TRBJ1-5 TRBV28 few . 15 TGTGCCAGCAGTTTCGTTGGCAGGAGCAATCAGCCCCAGCATTTT CASSFVGRSNQPQHF
TRBJ1-1 TRBV5-1 . TRBD1 13 TGCGCCAGCAGCGATCAGGGGGACACTGAAGCTTTCTTT CASSDQGDTEAFF
TRBJ1-4 TRBV3-1/TRBV3-2 . TRBD1 14 TGTGCCAGCAGCCCGACAGGGGGAGGTGAAAAACTGTTTTTT CASSPTGGGEKLFF
TRBJ2-3 TRBV7-2 . TRBD2 18 TGTGCCAGCAGCCGTAAATTTATGATTAGCGGGAGCACAGATACGCAGTATTTT CASSRKFMISGSTDTQYF
TRBJ1-2 TRBV18 . TRBD1 15 TGTGCCAGCTCACAAGGACAGGGGGGGAGCTATGGCTACACCTTC CASSQGQGGSYGYTF
TRBJ1-2 TRBV7-2 once TRBD1 15 TGTGCCAGCAGCTTACGGGGACAGGGGGCGTATGGCTACACCTTC CASSLRGQGAYGYTF
TRBJ1-1 TRBV19 . . 13 TGTGCCAGTGGACAGTCTGCTGCCACTGAAGCTTTCTTT CASGQSAATEAFF
TRBJ2-5 TRBV7-3 . . 15 TGTGCCAGCAGCCCGACTAGGGGTGTTGGCCAGACCCAGTACTTC CASSPTRGVGQTQYF
TRBJ2-1 TRBV5-1 once TRBD2 16 TGCGCCAGCAGCCGACTAGCGGGGGACTACTACAATGAGCAGTTCTTC CASSRLAGDYYNEQFF
TRBJ1-2 TRBV28 . TRBD1 15 TGTGCCAGCAGTCCCGGGACAGGTTATGGCTATGGCTACACCTTC CASSPGTGYGYGYTF
TRBJ2-5 TRBV5-1 . . 13 TGCGCCAGCAGCCCGGGTGGCGAAGAGACCCAGTACTTC CASSPGGEETQYF
TRBJ2-2 TRBV10-3 . TRBD2 15 TGTGCCATCAGCGGACTAGCGGGAGCTGGAGGGGAGCTGTTTTTT CAISGLAGAGGELFF
TRBJ1-2 TRBV4-1 . TRBD1 15 TGCGCCAGCAGCCACTACGGGACAGGGAGCTATGGCTACACCTTC CASSHYGTGSYGYTF
TRBJ1-2 TRBV2 . . 15 TGTGCCAGCAGTGCCTTCGGTCCCGCAACGTATGGCTACACCTTC CASSAFGPATYGYTF
TRBJ1-2 TRBV7-2 . . 12 TGTGCCAGCAGCTTAGACGGCTATGGCTACACCTTC CASSLDGYGYTF
TRBJ1-1 TRBV9 . TRBD1 15 TGTGCCAGCAGCCCCCGGCGACAGGGGGACACTGAAGCTTTCTTT CASSPRRQGDTEAFF
TRBJ2-3 TRBV4-2 once . 14 TGTGCCAGCAGCCAAGATGACAGTTCAGATACGCAGTATTTT CASSQDDSSDTQYF
TRBJ1-2 TRBV3-1/TRBV3-2 . . 13 TGTGCCAGCAGCCTTACTAGGACGCGGGGCTACACCTTC CASSLTRTRGYTF
TRBJ2-1 TRBV11-2 . . 14 TGTGCCAGCAGCTTAAATCCAAACTACAATGAGCAGTTCTTC CASSLNPNYNEQFF
TRBJ2-2 TRBV30 . . 14 TGTGCCTCTTATGGGCGGGGTGGAACCGGGGAGCTGTTTTTT CASYGRGGTGELFF
TRBJ1-2 TRBV5-4 . . 15 TGTGCCAGCAGCAACCCGGCGGGGCCCGACTATGGCTACACCTTC CASSNPAGPDYGYTF
TRBJ2-5 TRBV4-1 few . 12 TGCGCCAGCAGCCAAGATAGAGAGACCCAGTACTTC CASSQDRETQYF